A single sample is the source of the 5 T cell receptor beta chains below, sequenced in a study of blood T cell repertoires in COVID-19. Profiled with immunoSEQ multiplex PCR; TCRdb holds only in-frame clones, not every one. The sample contains more than 85,000 clones, over 75% of which appear only once. Material: peripheral blood. These receptors all stem from a human donor in a cohort sampled during active COVID-19.

The genes are TRBV3-1 (or the pseudogene TRBV3-2) and TRBJ2-5; 13 positions agree with TRBD2. Germline loops: CDR1 LGHDT, CDR2 YNNKEL (reference sequence). The CDR3 has 16 amino acids. V lost 5 bases and J lost 1; bases outside the gene matches: 4. The CDR3 region is CASSKGLAGAQETQYF. The CDR3 DNA sequence: TGTGCCAGCAGCAAAGGACTAGCGGGGGCCCAAGAGACCCAGTACTTC.

This clone was recorded once. The chain couples TRBV15 to TRBJ1-2; the D gene is possibly TRBD1 (5 bases). V lost 5 bases, J lost 8 bases, and 9 bases lay in between. This CDR3 is built from 11 residues. Germline V gene data show CDR1 as LNHNV and CDR2 as YYDKDF (reference sequence). In DNA form, the CDR3 reads TGTGCCACCAGCCAAGGGGTAGGCTACACCTTC. Its translation: CATSQGVGYTF.

This chain joins TRBV4-2 and TRBJ1-5; D ambiguous. Germline V CDR1 and CDR2: LGHNA, YNFKEQ. Trimming removed 2 bases from V and 0 bases from J, with 5 bases in between. The length of the CDR3 is 14 residues. CDR3 protein: CASSQFSSNQPQHF. The CDR3 DNA sequence: TGTGCCAGCAGCCAATTTAGTAGCAATCAGCCCCAGCATTTT.

The chain uses TRBV29-1 and TRBJ2-6, with TRBD2 as a possible D gene (6 bases). V shed 4 bases and J shed 1 base, with 11 bases lying between them. The CDR3 consists of 15 residues. Per the germline V gene, CDR1 is SQVTM and CDR2 is ANQGSEA. For the CDR3, the DNA is TGCAGCGTTGGTTTCGGGGGATCTGGGGCCAACGTCCTGACTTTC. It is translated as CSVGFGGSGANVLTF. Variable domain in full (rest from reference TRBV29-1 and TRBJ2-6): SAVISQKPSRDICQRGTSLTIQCQVDSQVTMMFWYRQQPGQSLTLIATANQGSEATYESGFVIDKFPISRPNLTFSTLTVSNMSPEDSSIYLCSVGFGGSGANVLTFGAGSRLTVL.

The sample holds a few counts of this clone. CDR3 sequence reads: CAWMGAGVRTDTQYF. CDR3 nucleotide sequence: TGTGCCTGGATGGGTGCGGGGGTCCGCACAGATACGCAGTATTTT. This sequence joins TRBV30 and TRBJ2-3, with 7 bases fitting TRBD2. V was pared by 4 bases and J by 1 base, with 8 bases of the junction left unmatched. This CDR3 is 15 amino acids long. In germline, CDR1 is GTSNPN, CDR2 SVGIG (reference sequence).